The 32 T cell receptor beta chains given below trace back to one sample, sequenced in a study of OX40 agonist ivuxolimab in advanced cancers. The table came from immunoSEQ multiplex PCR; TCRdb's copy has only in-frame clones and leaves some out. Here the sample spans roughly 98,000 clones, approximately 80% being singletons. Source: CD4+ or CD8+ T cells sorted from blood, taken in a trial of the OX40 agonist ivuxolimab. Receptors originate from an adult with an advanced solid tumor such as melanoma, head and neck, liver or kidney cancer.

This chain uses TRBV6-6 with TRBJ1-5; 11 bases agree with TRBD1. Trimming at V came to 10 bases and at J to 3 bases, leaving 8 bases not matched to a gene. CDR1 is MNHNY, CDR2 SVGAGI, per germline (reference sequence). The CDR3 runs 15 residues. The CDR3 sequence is CAISGQGANNQPQHF. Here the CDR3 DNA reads TGTGCCATTTCCGGACAGGGGGCGAACAATCAGCCCCAGCATTTT.

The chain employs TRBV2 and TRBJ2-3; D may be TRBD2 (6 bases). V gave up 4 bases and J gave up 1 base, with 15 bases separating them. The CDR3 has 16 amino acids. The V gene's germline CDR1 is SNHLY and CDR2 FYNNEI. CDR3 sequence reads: CASSVARDSRTDTQYF. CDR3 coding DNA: TGTGCCAGCAGTGTAGCCCGGGACTCCCGCACAGATACGCAGTATTTT.

The CDR3 region is CASSFFSGRAKDTQYF. The CDR3 nucleotides read TGTGCCAGCAGCTTTTTTAGCGGGAGGGCAAAAGATACGCAGTATTTT. This chain uses TRBV7-9 with TRBJ2-3; 11 bases line up with TRBD2. Per the germline V gene, CDR1 is SEHNR and CDR2 is FQNEAQ (reference sequence). This CDR3 has 16 residues. V was clipped by 3 bases and J by 5 bases; unmatched bases: 7.

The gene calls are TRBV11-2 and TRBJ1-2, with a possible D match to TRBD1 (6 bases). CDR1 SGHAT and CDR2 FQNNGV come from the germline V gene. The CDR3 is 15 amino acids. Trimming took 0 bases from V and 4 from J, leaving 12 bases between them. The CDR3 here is CASSLEGARRYGYTF. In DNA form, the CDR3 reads TGTGCCAGCAGCTTAGAGGGGGCCCGCCGCTATGGCTACACCTTC. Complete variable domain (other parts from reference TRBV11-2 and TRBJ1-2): EAGVAQSPRYKIIEKRQSVAFWCNPISGHATLYWYQQILGQGPKLLIQFQNNGVVDDSQLPKDRFSAERLKGVDSTLKIQPAKLEDSAVYLCASSLEGARRYGYTFGSGTRLTVV.

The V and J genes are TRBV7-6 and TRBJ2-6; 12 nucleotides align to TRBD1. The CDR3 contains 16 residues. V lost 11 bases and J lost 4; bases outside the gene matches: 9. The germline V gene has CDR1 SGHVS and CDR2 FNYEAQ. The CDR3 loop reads CAVPGQGAAGANVLTF. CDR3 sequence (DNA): TGTGCCGTCCCGGGACAGGGGGCTGCCGGGGCCAACGTCCTGACTTTC.

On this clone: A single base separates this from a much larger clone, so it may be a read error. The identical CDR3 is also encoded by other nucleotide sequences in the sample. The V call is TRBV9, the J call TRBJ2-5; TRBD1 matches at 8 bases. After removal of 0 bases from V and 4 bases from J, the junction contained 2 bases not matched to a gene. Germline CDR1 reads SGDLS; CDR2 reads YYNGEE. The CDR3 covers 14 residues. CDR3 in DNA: TGTGCCAGCAGCGTAGGGACAGGGCGAGAGACCCAGTACTTC. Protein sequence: CASSVGTGRETQYF.

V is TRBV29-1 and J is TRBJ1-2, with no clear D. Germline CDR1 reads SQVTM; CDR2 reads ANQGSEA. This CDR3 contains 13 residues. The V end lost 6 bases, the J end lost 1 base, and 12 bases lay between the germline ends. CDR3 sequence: CSVPGRFNYGYTF. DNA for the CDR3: TGCAGCGTCCCCGGCCGATTTAACTATGGCTACACCTTC.

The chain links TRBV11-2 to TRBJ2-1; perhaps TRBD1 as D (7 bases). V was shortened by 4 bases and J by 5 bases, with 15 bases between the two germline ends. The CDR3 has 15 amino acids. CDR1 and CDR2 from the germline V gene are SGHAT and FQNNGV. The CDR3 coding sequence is TGTGCCAGCAGCTGGGGAGGACAGGCAAACAATGAGCAGTTCTTC. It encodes CASSWGGQANNEQFF.

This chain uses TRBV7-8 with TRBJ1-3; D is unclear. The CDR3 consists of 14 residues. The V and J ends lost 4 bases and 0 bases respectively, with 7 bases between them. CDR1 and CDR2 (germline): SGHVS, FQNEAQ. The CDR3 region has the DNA TGTGCCAGCAGCTCTGGTGGCTCTGGAAACACCATATATTTT. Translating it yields CASSSGGSGNTIYF.

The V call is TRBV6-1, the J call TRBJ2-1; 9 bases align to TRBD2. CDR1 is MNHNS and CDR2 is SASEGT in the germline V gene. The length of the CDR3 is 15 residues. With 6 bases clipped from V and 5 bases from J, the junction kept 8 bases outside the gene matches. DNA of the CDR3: TGTGCCAGCAGCATCGGAGGGACTAGCCACAATGAGCAGTTCTTC. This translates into CASSIGGTSHNEQFF.

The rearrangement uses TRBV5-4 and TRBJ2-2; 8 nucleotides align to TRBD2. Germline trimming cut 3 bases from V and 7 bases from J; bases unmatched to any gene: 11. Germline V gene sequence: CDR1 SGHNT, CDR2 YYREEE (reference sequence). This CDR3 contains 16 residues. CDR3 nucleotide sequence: TGTGCCAGCAGCTCCCTAAGCGGGAGAGGTGGCGGGGAGCTGTTTTTT. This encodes CASSSLSGRGGGELFF. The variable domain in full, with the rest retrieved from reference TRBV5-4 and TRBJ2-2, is ETGVTQSPTHLIKTRGQQVTLRCSSQSGHNTVSWYQQALGQGPQFIFQYYREEENGRGNFPPRFSGLQFPNYSSELNVNALELDDSALYLCASSSLSGRGGGELFFGEGSRLTVL.

In DNA, the CDR3 is TGTGCCAGCAGTTACCGGGACAGGGGCTACAATGAGCAGTTCTTC. Translated, it gives CASSYRDRGYNEQFF. V and J are TRBV11-2 and TRBJ2-1; 10 bases are a match to TRBD1. In germline, CDR1 is SGHAT, CDR2 FQNNGV. The CDR3 totals 15 residues. With 6 bases clipped from V and 3 bases from J, the junction kept 5 bases outside the gene matches.

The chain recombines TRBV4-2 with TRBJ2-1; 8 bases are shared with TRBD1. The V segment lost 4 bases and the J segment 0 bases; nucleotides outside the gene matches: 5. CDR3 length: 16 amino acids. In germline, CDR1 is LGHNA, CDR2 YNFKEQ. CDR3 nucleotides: TGTGCCAGCAGCCCACGGACAGGGAGCTCCTACAATGAGCAGTTCTTC. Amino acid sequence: CASSPRTGSSYNEQFF.

The CDR3 DNA reads TGTGCCAGCAGCCCCCTTGGGACGACCCGCATGAACACTGAAGCTTTCTTT. Translated, it gives CASSPLGTTRMNTEAFF. The rearrangement links TRBV7-9 to TRBJ1-1; TRBD1 is a possible D gene (5 bases). Germline-derived CDR1 and CDR2 are SEHNR and FQNEAQ (reference sequence). This CDR3 contains 17 residues. The V and J ends lost 5 bases and 0 bases respectively, with 19 bases between them.

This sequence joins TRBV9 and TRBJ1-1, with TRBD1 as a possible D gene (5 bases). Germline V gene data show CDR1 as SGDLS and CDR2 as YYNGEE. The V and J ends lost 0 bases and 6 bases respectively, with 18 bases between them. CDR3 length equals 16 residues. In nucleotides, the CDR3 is TGTGCCAGCAGCGTAGGTTGGGGACGGGACGTGGCTGAAGCTTTCTTT. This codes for CASSVGWGRDVAEAFF.

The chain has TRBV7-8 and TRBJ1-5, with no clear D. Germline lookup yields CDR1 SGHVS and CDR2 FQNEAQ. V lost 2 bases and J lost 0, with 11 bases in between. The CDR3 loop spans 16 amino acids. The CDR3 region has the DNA TGTGCCAGCAGCTTAAACAGCCAGTATAGCAATCAGCCCCAGCATTTT. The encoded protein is CASSLNSQYSNQPQHF.

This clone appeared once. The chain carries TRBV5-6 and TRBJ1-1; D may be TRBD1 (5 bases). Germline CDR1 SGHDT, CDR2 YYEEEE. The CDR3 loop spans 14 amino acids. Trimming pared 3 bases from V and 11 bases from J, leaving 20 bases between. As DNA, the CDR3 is TGTGCCAGCAGCTGGGGAGGCAGGCCTTGGGGGGCTTTCTTT. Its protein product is CASSWGGRPWGAFF.

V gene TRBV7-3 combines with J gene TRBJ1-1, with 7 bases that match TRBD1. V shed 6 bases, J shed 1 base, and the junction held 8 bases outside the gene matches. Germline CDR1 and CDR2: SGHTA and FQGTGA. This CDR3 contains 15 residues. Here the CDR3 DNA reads TGTGCCAGCAGTCGAACAGGGGCCGGGAACACTGAAGCTTTCTTT. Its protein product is CASSRTGAGNTEAFF.

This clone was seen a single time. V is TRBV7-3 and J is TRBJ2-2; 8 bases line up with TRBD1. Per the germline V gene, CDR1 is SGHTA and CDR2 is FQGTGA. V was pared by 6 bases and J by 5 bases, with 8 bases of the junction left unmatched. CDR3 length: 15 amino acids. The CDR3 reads CASRPGGAGTGELFF. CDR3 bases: TGTGCCAGCAGGCCAGGGGGCGCAGGAACCGGGGAGCTGTTTTTT.

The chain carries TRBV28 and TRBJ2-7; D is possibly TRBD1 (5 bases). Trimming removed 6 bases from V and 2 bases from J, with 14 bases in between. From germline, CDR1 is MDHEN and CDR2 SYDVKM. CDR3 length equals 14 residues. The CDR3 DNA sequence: TGTGCCAGCAGCACCGGGTGGGGCGCCTACGAGCAGTACTTC. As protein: CASSTGWGAYEQYF. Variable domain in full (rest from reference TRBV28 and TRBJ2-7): DVKVTQSSRYLVKRTGEKVFLECVQDMDHENMFWYRQDPGLGLRLIYFSYDVKMKEKGDIPEGYSVSREKKERFSLILESASTNQTSMYLCASSTGWGAYEQYFGPGTRLTVT.

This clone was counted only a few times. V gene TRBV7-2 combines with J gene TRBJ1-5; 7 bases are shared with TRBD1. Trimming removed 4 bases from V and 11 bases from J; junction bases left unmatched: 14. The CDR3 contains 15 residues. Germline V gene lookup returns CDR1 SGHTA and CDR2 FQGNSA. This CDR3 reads CASSSQGGTGVTQHF. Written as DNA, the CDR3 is TGTGCCAGCAGCTCCCAGGGGGGCACTGGGGTGACCCAGCATTTT.

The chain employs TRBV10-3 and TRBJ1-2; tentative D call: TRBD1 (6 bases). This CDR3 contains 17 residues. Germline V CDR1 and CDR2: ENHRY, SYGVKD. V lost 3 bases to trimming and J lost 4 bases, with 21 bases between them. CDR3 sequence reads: CAISDPRGDIGLYGYTF. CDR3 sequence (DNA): TGTGCCATCAGTGATCCCCGAGGGGACATTGGCCTCTATGGCTACACCTTC.

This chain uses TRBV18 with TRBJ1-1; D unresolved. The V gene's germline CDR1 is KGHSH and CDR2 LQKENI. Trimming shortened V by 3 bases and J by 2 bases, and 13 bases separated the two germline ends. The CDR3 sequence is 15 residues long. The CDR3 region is CASSPAGRSNTEAFF. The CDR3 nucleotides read TGTGCCAGCTCACCGGCTGGGCGCTCCAACACTGAAGCTTTCTTT.

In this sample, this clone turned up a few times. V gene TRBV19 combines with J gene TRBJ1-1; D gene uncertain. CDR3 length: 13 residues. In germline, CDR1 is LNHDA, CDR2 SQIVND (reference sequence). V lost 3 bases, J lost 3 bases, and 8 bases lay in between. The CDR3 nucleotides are TGTGCCAGTAGTATTGAAGGGTACACTGAAGCTTTCTTT. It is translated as CASSIEGYTEAFF. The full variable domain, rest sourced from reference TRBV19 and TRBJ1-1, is DGGITQSPKYLFRKEGQNVTLSCEQNLNHDAMYWYRQDPGQGLRLIYYSQIVNDFQKGDIAEGYSVSREKKESFPLTVTSAQKNPTAFYLCASSIEGYTEAFFGQGTRLTVV.

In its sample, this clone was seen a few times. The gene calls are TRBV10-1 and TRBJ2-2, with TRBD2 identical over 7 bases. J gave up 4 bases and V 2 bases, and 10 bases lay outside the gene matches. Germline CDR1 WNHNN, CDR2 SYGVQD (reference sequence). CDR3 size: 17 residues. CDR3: CASSELQGLGLTGELFF. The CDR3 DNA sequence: TGCGCCAGCAGTGAGCTCCAAGGACTAGGGCTCACCGGGGAGCTGTTTTTT.

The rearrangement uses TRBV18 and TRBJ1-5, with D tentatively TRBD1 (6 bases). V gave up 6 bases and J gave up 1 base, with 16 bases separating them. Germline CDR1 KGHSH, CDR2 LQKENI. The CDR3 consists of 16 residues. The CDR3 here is CASSFQEGGSNQPQHF. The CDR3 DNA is TGTGCCAGCTCCTTCCAGGAGGGGGGCAGCAATCAGCCCCAGCATTTT.

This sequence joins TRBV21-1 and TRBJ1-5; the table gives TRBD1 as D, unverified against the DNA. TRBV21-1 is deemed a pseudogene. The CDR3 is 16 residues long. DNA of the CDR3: TGTGCCAGCAGCAAGGGACAGGTGCGCAGCAATCAGCCCCAGCATTTT. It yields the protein CASSKGQVRSNQPQHF.

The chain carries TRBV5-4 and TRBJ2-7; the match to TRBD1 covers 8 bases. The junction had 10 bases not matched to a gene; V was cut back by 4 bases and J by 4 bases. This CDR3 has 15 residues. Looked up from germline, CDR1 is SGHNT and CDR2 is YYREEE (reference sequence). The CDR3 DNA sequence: TGTGCCAGCAGCCCTACACAGGGGGTGACGTACGAGCAGTACTTC. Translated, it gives CASSPTQGVTYEQYF.

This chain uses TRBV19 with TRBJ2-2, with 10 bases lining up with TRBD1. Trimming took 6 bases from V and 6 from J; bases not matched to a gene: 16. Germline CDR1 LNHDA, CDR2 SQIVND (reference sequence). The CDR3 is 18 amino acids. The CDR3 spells CASSVKGRDRGAAGELFF. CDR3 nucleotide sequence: TGTGCCAGTAGCGTTAAGGGCCGGGACAGGGGTGCCGCCGGGGAGCTGTTTTTT.

As DNA, the CDR3 is TGTGCCAGCAGTTTACAGAGTGGAGGCCGAGATACGCAGTATTTT. The encoded protein is CASSLQSGGRDTQYF. The rearrangement uses TRBV28 and TRBJ2-3, with D possibly matching TRBD2 (5 bases). CDR3 length: 15 residues. V was cut by 2 bases and J by 5 bases, with 14 bases left in between. Germline V CDR1 and CDR2: MDHEN, SYDVKM.

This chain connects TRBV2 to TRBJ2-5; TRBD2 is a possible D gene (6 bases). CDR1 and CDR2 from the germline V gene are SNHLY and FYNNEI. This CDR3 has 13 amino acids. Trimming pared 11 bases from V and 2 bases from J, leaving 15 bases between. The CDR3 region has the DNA TGTGCCGGAGGGCTAGCGCTACAAGAGACCCAGTACTTC. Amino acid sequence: CAGGLALQETQYF.

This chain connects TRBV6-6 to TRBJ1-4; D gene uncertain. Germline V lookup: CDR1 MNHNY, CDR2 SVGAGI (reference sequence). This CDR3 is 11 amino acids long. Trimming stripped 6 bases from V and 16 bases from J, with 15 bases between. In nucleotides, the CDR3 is TGTGCCAGCAGACTGGAGAACTCCGCGTTTTTT. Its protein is CASRLENSAFF.